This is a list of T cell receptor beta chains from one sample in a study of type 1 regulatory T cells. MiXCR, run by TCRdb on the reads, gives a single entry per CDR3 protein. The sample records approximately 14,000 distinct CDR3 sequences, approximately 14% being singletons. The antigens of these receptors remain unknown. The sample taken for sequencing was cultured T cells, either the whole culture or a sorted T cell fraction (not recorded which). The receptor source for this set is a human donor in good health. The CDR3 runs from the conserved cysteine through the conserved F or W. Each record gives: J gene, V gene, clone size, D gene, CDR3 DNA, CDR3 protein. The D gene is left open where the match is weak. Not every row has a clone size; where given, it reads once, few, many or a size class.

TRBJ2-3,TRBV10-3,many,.,TGTGCCATCAGCCACACAGACACAGATACGCAGTATTTT,CAISHTDTDTQYF
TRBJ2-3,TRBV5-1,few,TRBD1,TGCGCCAGCAGATTGGGACAGTCTACAGATACGCAGTATTTT,CASRLGQSTDTQYF
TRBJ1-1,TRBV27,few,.,TGTGCCAGCAGTGCAAAGGGGGGGTGGCCAACTGAAGCTTTCTTT,CASSAKGGWPTEAFF
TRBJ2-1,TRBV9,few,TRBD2,TGTGCCAGCAGCGTAGTGGCTAGCGGGAGAGATGAGCAGTTCTTC,CASSVVASGRDEQFF
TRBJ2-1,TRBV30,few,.,TGTGCCTGGAGTCGGGGGACACCCTCCTACAATGAGCAGTTCTTC,CAWSRGTPSYNEQFF
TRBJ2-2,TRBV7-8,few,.,TGTGCCAGCAGCTTAGAGGGGGGCGCGAACACCGGGGAGCTGTTTTTT,CASSLEGGANTGELFF
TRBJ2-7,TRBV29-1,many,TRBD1,TGCAGCGTTGAAAGCAGGAGGAGACAGGGGGCAACCGAGCAGTACTTC,CSVESRRRQGATEQYF
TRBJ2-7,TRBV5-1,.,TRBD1,TGCGCCAGCAGCGTTAGGACAGGGATAGACTACGAGCAGTACTTC,CASSVRTGIDYEQYF
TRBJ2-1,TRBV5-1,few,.,TGCGCCAGCAGCTCTGTTAGTTACAATGAGCAGTTCTTC,CASSSVSYNEQFF
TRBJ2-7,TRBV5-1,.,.,TGCGCCAGCAGCTGGCAGGGAAATCTCGAGCAGTACTTC,CASSWQGNLEQYF